This TCR beta chain originates from a study of T-cell reconstitution after alpha-beta-depleted transplantation in children. To note about this clonotype: Its antigen is still unknown.

Whole-study findings and limits: Certain patients had high TCRbeta diversity at day 60, and it came from recipient T cells and thymic progenitors that survived. T-cell counts and diversity were attributed mostly to newly produced T cells one year after transplant. Several hundred graft clones that had expanded were reportedly the source of alpha-beta T cells about two months after transplant.

Unique molecular identifiers were used to barcode this TCRbeta library. TCRdb re-analysed the PCR reads in MiXCR, keeping a single row per CDR3 protein. This table holds around 800,000 distinct CDR3 sequences, around 17% found once. CDR1 and CDR2 (germline): LNHNV, YYDKDF (reference sequence). V was shortened by 0 bases and J by 4 bases, with 22 bases between the two germline ends. The CDR3 consists of 19 residues. The sequencing used PBMCs, mostly from graft donor cells, collected 360 days after TCRalphabeta/CD19-depleted stem cell transplant. J is TRBJ2-1 and V is TRBV15; D is uncertain. This clonotype was sampled from a male patient aged 10 to 17 who had a stem cell transplant for acute lymphoblastic leukemia, so the T cells may come from the graft donor. DNA for the CDR3: TGTGCCACCAGCAGAGATCATCGCCTCAACGACGTAAGATACAATGAGCAGTTCTTC. It encodes CATSRDHRLNDVRYNEQFF.